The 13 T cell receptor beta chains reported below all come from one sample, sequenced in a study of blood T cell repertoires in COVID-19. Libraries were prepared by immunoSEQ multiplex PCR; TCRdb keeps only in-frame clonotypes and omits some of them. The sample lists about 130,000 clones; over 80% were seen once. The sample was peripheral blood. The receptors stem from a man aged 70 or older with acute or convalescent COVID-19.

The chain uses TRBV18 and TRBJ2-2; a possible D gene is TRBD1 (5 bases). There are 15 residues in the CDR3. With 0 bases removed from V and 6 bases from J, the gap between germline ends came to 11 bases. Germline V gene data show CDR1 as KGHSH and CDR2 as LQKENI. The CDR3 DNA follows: TGTGCCAGCTCACCACCGACCAGGGCGGCCGGGGAGCTGTTTTTT. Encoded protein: CASSPPTRAAGELFF.

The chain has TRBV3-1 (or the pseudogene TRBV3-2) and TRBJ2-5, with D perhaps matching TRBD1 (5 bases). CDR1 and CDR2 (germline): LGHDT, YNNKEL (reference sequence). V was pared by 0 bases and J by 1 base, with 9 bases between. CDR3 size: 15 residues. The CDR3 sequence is CASSQDLQGQETQYF. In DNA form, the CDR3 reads TGTGCCAGCAGCCAAGATCTCCAGGGCCAAGAGACCCAGTACTTC.

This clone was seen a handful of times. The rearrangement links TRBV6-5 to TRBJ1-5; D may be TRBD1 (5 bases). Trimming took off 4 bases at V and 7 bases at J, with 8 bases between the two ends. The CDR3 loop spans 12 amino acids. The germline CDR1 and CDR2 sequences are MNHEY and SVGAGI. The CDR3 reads CASSSGDQPQHF. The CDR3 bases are TGTGCCAGCAGTTCGGGGGACCAGCCCCAGCATTTT.

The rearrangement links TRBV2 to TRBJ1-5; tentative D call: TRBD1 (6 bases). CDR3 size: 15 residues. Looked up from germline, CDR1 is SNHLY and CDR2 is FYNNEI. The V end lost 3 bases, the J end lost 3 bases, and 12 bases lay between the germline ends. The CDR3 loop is CASSDGGSFNQPQHF. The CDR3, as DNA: TGTGCCAGCAGTGATGGGGGCAGCTTCAATCAGCCCCAGCATTTT.

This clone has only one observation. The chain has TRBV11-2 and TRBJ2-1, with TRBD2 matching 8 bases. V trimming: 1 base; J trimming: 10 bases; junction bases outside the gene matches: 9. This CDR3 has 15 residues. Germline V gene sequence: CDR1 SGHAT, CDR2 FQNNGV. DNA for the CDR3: TGTGCCAGCAGCTTAGCTGGGACTAGGGCGTACGAGCAGTTCTTC. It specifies CASSLAGTRAYEQFF.

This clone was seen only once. For the CDR3, the DNA is TGTGCCAGTAACAGGAACACTGAAGCTTTCTTT. Protein product: CASNRNTEAFF. This rearrangement joins TRBV19 to TRBJ1-1; the D is unclear. With 7 bases removed from V and 1 base from J, the gap between germline ends came to 4 bases. Germline CDR1 LNHDA, CDR2 SQIVND (reference sequence). The CDR3 has 11 amino acids.

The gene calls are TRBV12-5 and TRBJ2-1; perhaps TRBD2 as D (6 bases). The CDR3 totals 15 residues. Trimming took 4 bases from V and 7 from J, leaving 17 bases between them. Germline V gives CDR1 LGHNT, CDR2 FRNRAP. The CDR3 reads CASGSGVGASNEQFF. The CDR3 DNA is TGTGCTAGTGGTTCGGGGGTGGGTGCCTCTAATGAGCAGTTCTTC.

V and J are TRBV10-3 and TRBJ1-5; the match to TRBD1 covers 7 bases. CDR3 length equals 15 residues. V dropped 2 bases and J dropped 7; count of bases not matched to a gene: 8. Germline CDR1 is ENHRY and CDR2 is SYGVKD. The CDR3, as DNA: TGTGCCATCAGTGAGAGACTAGGGGGCGACCAGCCCCAGCATTTT. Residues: CAISERLGGDQPQHF.

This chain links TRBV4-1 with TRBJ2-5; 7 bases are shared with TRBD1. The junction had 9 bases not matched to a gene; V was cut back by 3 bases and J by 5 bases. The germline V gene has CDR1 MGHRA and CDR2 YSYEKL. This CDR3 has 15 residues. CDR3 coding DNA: TGCGCCAGCAGCCAGGTACAGGGGTACTCGGAGACCCAGTACTTC. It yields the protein CASSQVQGYSETQYF.

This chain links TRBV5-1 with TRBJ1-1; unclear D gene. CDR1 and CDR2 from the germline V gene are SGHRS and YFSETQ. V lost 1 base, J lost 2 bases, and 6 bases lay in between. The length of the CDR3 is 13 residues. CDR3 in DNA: TGCGCCAGCAGCTTGACTGATAACACTGAAGCTTTCTTT. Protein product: CASSLTDNTEAFF.

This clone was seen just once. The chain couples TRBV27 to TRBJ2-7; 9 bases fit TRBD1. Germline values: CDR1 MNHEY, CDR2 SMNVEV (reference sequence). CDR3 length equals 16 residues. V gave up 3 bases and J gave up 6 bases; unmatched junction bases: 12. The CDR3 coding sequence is TGTGCCAGCAGTTTGTGGGGACAGGGAAAGGTGAGCGAGCAGTACTTC. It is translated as CASSLWGQGKVSEQYF.

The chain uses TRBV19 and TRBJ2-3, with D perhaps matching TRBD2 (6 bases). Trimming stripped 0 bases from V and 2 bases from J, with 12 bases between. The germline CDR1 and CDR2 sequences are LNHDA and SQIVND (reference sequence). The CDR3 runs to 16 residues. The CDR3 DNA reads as TGTGCCAGTAGTATAGATCGGGGGTTGAACACAGATACGCAGTATTTT. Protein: CASSIDRGLNTDTQYF.

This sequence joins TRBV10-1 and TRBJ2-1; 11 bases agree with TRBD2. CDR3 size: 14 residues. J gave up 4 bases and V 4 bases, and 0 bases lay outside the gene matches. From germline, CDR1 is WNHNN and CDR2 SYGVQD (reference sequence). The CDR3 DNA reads TGCGCCAGCAGTGCTAGCGGGGGGTACAATGAGCAGTTCTTC. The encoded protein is CASSASGGYNEQFF.